This T cell receptor beta chain was identified in a study of blood T cells in healthy people across ages (dated by TCRdb to the mid-2010s). Background for the entire study: Template switching captured roughly one uniquely barcoded TCR beta cDNA molecule per two T cells in model experiments. Using deep sequencing normalized with unique cDNA molecular identifiers, the study measured how TCR beta repertoire diversity changes with age. The donors were divided into four age groups: young (average roughly 15 years), middle-aged (approximately 42), aged (approximately 64) and long-lived (about 84). To avoid experimental bias, donors of different ages were distributed randomly across sequencing lanes. For two donors (one aged 18 to 30 and one aged 80 or older), the study analyzed two additional independent replicas of 1 million unique cDNA reads from the same blood draw.

The library was prepared using 5' RACE. Instrument used: Illumina HiSeq 2500. A second PCR of roughly 6 to 11 cycles was performed with a sample-barcoded 5' primer and a J-beta primer mix. A unique molecular identifier was introduced onto each TCR beta cDNA molecule by a template-switch 5' adaptor carrying 12 random nucleotides. Each sample yielded at least 3 million CDR3-containing paired-end reads. All of the RNA was converted into first-strand cDNA using the Mint cDNA synthesis kit, with a TRBC-specific oligonucleotide serving as the primer. Following uracil-DNA glycosylase treatment, all cDNA underwent a first 18-cycle PCR with the universal primers M1SS and BC2_uni_R. In the original analysis: Normalization of each sample was performed by random selection of 1 million high-quality reads, each carrying a distinct molecular identifier. Reads with shared molecular identifiers were discarded instead of being binned into consensus sequences. MiTCR, set to a Q25 quality threshold and the strictest error-elimination algorithm, was used for CDR3 identification, clonotype clustering and error correction. Lower-bound total TCR beta diversity was estimated with a nonparametric unseen species model using Euler transformation. The public reads were reanalyzed by TCRdb: fastp trimming at Q25, MiXCR alignment, in-frame beta chains only. Rows with a matching CDR3 protein are joined into one entry that keeps the most common DNA and genes. TCRdb assigned the V and J calls; the authors' analysis was not used. Across this sample there are more than 550,000 distinct CDR3 sequences, with 22% seen only once. The ten biggest clones cover about 20% of the sample.

This clonotype was counted a few times. This clone's antigen is unknown. No per-base quality is available; no much larger clone lies one base away. According to the germline V gene, CDR1 reads MDHEN and CDR2 reads SYDVKM. The CDR3 runs 15 amino acids, cysteine and phenylalanine included. Of all the DNA, just the CDR3 is kept, 45 bases in frame from base 1. The donors were roughly 38 Caucasian individuals from Russia, aged 6 to 90 years, who were systemically healthy. Each donor gave approximately 9.3 milliliters of peripheral blood, collected into EDTA-treated Vacutainer tubes. Ficoll-Paque density-gradient centrifugation was used to isolate PBMCs, with at least 6.5 million per sample. Total RNA was extracted from PBMCs with Trizol reagent, with at least 6 micrograms obtained per sample. The percentages of naive CD45RAhigh/CD27high T cells were determined by flow cytometry on a PBMC aliquot from every donor.

Overall results and qualifications from the work: Observed TCR beta diversity per million T cells fell roughly linearly with age, and a significant reduction was already apparent by age about 36. Donor CMV infection status was unknown, potentially confounding age-related changes in expanded clonotypes. There was a strong correlation between observed TCR beta diversity and the percentage of naive T cells measured by flow cytometry. Because profiling used bulk unsorted PBMCs, naive and antigen-experienced compartments could not be compared conclusively. Estimates of total diversity based on one million sequenced T cells were regarded as lower bounds and as underestimates. Compared with the aged group, the long-lived group had more naive CD4+ T cells, fewer expanded clones and increased TCR diversity, a pattern suggesting age selection.

Sample: blood. The sequence derives from a man between 70 and 80 years old in good health. The sequence is built from TRBV28 and TRBJ2-5; a weak D assignment points to TRBD1 (6 bases agree). The DNA end is more similar to TRBJ2-7, so the J call may be wrong. The CDR3 is CASSHHRDGSYEQYF. The sequence in DNA is TGTGCCAGCAGCCATCACAGGGACGGTTCCTACGAGCAGTACTTC.